Included here is one TCR beta chain sequence, with context. What it recognizes is unknown. The data were obtained in a study of radiotherapy plus CTLA-4 blockade in lung cancer. On the study more broadly: Objective responses were observed in about a sixth of patients, and disease control was achieved by just over 30%.

Overall study results and limits: Early blood T cell clone dynamics, with interferon-beta, were reported to best predict response.

Assay used: immunoSEQ multiplex PCR; TCRdb lists only in-frame clones, some missing. Of some 120,000 clones in the sample, 81% were seen once. Germline CDR1 reads LNHDA; CDR2 reads SQIVND (reference sequence). Deletions cut 8 bases from V and 2 bases from J, with 4 bases between. The CDR3 contains 11 residues. This TCR was sampled from a human donor with non-small cell lung cancer that progressed on radiotherapy plus ipilimumab. Some clones in this sample may be carry-over from other donors' samples. The input for sequencing was peripheral blood, taken from a patient treated with radiotherapy plus ipilimumab. V gene TRBV19 combines with J gene TRBJ1-5; D ambiguous. CDR3 loop: CASRGNQPQHF. The CDR3 DNA sequence: TGTGCCAGTCGGGGCAATCAGCCCCAGCATTTT.